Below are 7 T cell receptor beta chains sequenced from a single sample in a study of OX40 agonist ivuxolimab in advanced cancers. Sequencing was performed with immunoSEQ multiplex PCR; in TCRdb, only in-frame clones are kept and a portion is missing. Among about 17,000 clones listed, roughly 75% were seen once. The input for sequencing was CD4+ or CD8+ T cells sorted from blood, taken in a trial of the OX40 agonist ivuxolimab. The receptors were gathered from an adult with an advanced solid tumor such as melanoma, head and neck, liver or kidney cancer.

CDR3 DNA: TGTGCCAGCAGCGTAGTCGGGGAAACCTACAATGAGCAGTTCTTC. It encodes CASSVVGETYNEQFF. The V call is TRBV9, the J call TRBJ2-1, with D possibly being TRBD2 (5 bases). The V end lost 0 bases, the J end lost 2 bases, and 9 bases lay between the germline ends. CDR1 is SGDLS and CDR2 is YYNGEE in the germline V gene. The CDR3 extends over 15 amino acids.

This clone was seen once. This CDR3 is CASSILPVAGGVEQYF. The CDR3 nucleotides are TGTGCCAGCAGCATACTTCCTGTAGCGGGAGGAGTAGAGCAGTACTTC. The genes are TRBV14 and TRBJ2-7, with TRBD2 matching over 10 bases. CDR1 and CDR2 (germline): SGHDN, FVKESK. The J segment lost 7 bases and the V segment lost 5 bases, leaving 14 bases of the junction unmatched. This CDR3 comprises 16 residues. The whole variable domain, filled in from reference TRBV14 and TRBJ2-7, reads EAGVTQFPSHSVIEKGQTVTLRCDPISGHDNLYWYRRVMGKEIKFLLHFVKESKQDESGMPNNRFLAERTGGTYSTLKVQPAELEDSGVYFCASSILPVAGGVEQYFGPGTRLTVT.

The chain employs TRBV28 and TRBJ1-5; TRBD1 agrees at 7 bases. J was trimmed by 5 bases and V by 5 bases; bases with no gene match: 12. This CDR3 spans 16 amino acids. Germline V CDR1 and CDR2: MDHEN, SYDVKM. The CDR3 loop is CASSPGTGTEDQPQHF. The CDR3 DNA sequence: TGTGCCAGCAGTCCGGGGACCGGGACAGAAGATCAGCCCCAGCATTTT.

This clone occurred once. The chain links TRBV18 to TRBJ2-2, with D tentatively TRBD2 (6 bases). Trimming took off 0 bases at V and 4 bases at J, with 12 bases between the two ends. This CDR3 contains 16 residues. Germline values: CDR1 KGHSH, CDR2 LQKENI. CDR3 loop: CASSPPGGGVTGELFF. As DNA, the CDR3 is TGTGCCAGCTCACCACCGGGGGGAGGAGTCACCGGGGAGCTGTTTTTT.

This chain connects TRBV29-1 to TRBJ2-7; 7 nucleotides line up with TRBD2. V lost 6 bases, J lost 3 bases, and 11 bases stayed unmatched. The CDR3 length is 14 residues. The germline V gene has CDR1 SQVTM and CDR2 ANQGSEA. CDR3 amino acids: CSVLGGSGGYEQYF. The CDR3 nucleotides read TGCAGCGTACTGGGGGGGAGCGGCGGCTACGAGCAGTACTTC.

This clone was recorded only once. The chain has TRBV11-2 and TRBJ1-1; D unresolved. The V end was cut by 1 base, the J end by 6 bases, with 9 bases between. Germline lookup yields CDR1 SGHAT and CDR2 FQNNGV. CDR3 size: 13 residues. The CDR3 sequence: CASSLGWAPEAFF. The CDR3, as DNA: TGTGCCAGCAGCTTAGGTTGGGCACCTGAAGCTTTCTTT.

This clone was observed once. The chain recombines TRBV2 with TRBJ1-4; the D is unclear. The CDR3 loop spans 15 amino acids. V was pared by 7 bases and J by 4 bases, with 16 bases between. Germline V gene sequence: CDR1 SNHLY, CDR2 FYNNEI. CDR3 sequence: CASTNPREDNEKLFF. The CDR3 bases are TGTGCCAGCACGAACCCGAGAGAGGATAATGAAAAACTGTTTTTT.